Following are 8 T cell receptor beta chains from one sample sequenced in a study of shared clonotypes between healthy human individuals. Assay used: immunoSEQ multiplex PCR; TCRdb lists only in-frame clones, some missing. The sample includes 1.5 million to 2.5 million clones, just under 95% of them seen just once. Naive CD8 cells were CD45RO-negative, positively selected for CCR7, excluding terminally differentiated effector memory CD45RA+ cells. The specimen sequenced was naive CD8+ T cells sorted from blood. The receptor set was obtained from a man aged 18-30 years in good health.

The V call is TRBV7-6, the J call TRBJ2-1; tentative D call: TRBD2 (6 bases). The CDR3 loop spans 15 amino acids. V lost 5 bases, J lost 4 bases, and 15 bases lay in between. Germline values: CDR1 SGHVS, CDR2 FNYEAQ. Written as DNA, the CDR3 is TGTGCCAGCAGCCATGGGCGGGACGAATACAATGAGCAGTTCTTC. Protein product: CASSHGRDEYNEQFF.

The chain employs TRBV28 and TRBJ2-7; possible D gene TRBD1, 6 bases. The CDR3 is made up of 14 amino acids. V lost 6 bases, J lost 3 bases, and 15 bases lay in between. Germline CDR1 is MDHEN and CDR2 is SYDVKM. The CDR3 reads CASRTKDSFYEQYF. Here the CDR3 DNA reads TGTGCCAGCAGGACTAAGGACAGCTTCTACGAGCAGTACTTC.

This clone was picked up one time. The V call is TRBV5-5, the J call TRBJ2-7; 10 positions match TRBD2. With 2 bases clipped from V and 3 bases from J, the junction kept 2 bases outside the gene matches. The CDR3 sequence is 14 residues long. Germline loops: CDR1 SGHKS, CDR2 YYEKEE (reference sequence). CDR3 nucleotides: TGTGCCAGCAGCTTTACTAGCGGGAACTACGAGCAGTACTTC. Amino acids: CASSFTSGNYEQYF.

The chain links TRBV27 to TRBJ1-1, with TRBD1 identical over 7 bases. V shed 2 bases and J 3 bases; nucleotides not matched to a gene: 12. The CDR3 consists of 17 residues. Germline CDR1 is MNHEY and CDR2 is SMNVEV (reference sequence). The CDR3 nucleotides are TGTGCCAGCAGTTTAATCATTGCCCGGGACAGTTACACTGAAGCTTTCTTT. It encodes CASSLIIARDSYTEAFF.

The chain carries TRBV10-3 and TRBJ2-1; 7 bases fit TRBD1. Germline CDR1 reads ENHRY; CDR2 reads SYGVKD. After removal of 6 bases from V and 2 bases from J, the junction contained 16 bases not matched to a gene. The CDR3 length is 18 residues. This chain's CDR3 is CAIRVSSGTENTYNEQFF. CDR3 DNA: TGTGCCATCAGGGTGTCCTCCGGGACAGAAAATACCTACAATGAGCAGTTCTTC.

The chain uses TRBV4-1 and TRBJ2-7; 7 bases fit TRBD1. Germline V gene sequence: CDR1 MGHRA, CDR2 YSYEKL. V lost 1 base and J lost 2; bases outside the gene matches: 8. The CDR3 sequence is 16 residues long. The CDR3 reads CASSQVQGMEAYEQYF. The CDR3 nucleotides are TGCGCCAGCAGCCAAGTACAGGGGATGGAGGCCTACGAGCAGTACTTC.

Turning to this clone: Other DNA sequences in the same sample also yield this CDR3. The J gene is TRBJ2-7, the V gene TRBV27, with D unresolved. V shed 3 bases and J shed 1 base, with 10 bases lying between them. Germline CDR1 reads MNHEY; CDR2 reads SMNVEV (reference sequence). This CDR3 is built from 14 residues. The CDR3 nucleotides read TGTGCCAGCAGTTTGGGCAGCTCTTCCTACGAGCAGTACTTC. Residues: CASSLGSSSYEQYF.

This chain links TRBV28 with TRBJ2-3; 14 positions agree with TRBD2. With V trimmed by 4 bases and J by 2 bases, 11 bases remained unmatched. Looked up from germline, CDR1 is MDHEN and CDR2 is SYDVKM. The CDR3 covers 19 residues. This CDR3 reads CASSWGPGTSGGLTDTQYF. The CDR3 nucleotides are TGTGCCAGCAGTTGGGGTCCCGGGACTAGCGGGGGACTCACAGATACGCAGTATTTT.